Following are 18 T cell receptor beta chains from one sample sequenced in a study of vaccination effects on CD4 cells after COVID-19 (dated by TCRdb to between 2022 and 2023). These receptors have no identified antigens. Receptor libraries were prepared by the immunoSEQ multiplex PCR assay. The source is immuneACCESS, and TCRdb retained only in-frame sequences with V and J called. Part of the clones is not carried over; for the studies checked, unresolved V genes explain less than half of this, and the remainder is unexplained. This sample comprises about 24,000 clones, around two thirds of them detected only once. The ten largest account for roughly an eighth of the sample. The ViraFEST assay stimulated PBMC with viral peptide pools and then used TCR sequencing to identify antigen-specific CD4+ T cell clonotypes by expansion. After about 10 days of culture, CD4+ T cells were isolated with the EasySep CD4+ T cell isolation kit. None of the healthy vaccine recipients had a prior SARS-CoV-2 infection, which was confirmed by nucleocapsid antibody tests that came back negative both before and after vaccination.

The sequencing here drew on CD4+ T cells from PBMCs cultured with HCoV-OC43 spike peptides, taken before COVID-19 vaccination. The cell subset or site label here, explained by the study, means: HCoV-OC43 spike overlapping peptide pool stimulation. Receptor source: a human donor who received a COVID-19 vaccine.

The chain joins TRBV10-2 to TRBJ2-5; D uncertain. The germline V gene has CDR1 WSHSY and CDR2 SAAADI. V was clipped by 1 base and J by 4 bases, with 16 bases between them. CDR3 length: 16 residues. CDR3 amino acids: CASSEWSGGVRETQYF. In nucleotides, the CDR3 is TGCGCCAGCAGTGAGTGGAGTGGTGGGGTAAGAGAGACCCAGTACTTC.

This rearrangement joins TRBV6-6 to TRBJ1-4, with TRBD1 identical over 7 bases. J gave up 5 bases and V 2 bases, and 5 bases lay outside the gene matches. Germline V gene lookup returns CDR1 MNHNY and CDR2 SVGAGI (reference sequence). The CDR3 runs to 15 residues. The CDR3 reads CASSYRDSRNEKLFF. The CDR3 region has the DNA TGTGCCAGCAGTTACCGGGACAGCAGGAATGAAAAACTGTTTTTT.

The V call is TRBV6-5, the J call TRBJ2-3; 8 bases are shared with TRBD2. CDR1 is MNHEY and CDR2 is SVGAGI in the germline V gene. The CDR3 totals 15 residues. Trimming took 7 bases from V and 0 from J; bases not matched to a gene: 6. The CDR3 DNA follows: TGTGCCAGCAATGGGGCTAGCGGGAGCACAGATACGCAGTATTTT. Translation: CASNGASGSTDTQYF.

The chain combines TRBV5-5 with TRBJ2-3, with D tentatively TRBD2 (6 bases). Germline V gene data show CDR1 as SGHKS and CDR2 as YYEKEE (reference sequence). Trimming shortened V by 1 base and J by 3 bases, and 12 bases separated the two germline ends. The CDR3 covers 15 residues. CDR3 sequence (DNA): TGTGCCAGCAGCTTGACTAGCCGCCCGACAGATACGCAGTATTTT. This encodes CASSLTSRPTDTQYF.

J is TRBJ2-7 and V is TRBV7-4; D assignment may be TRBD1 or TRBD2 (5 bases each). CDR3 length equals 19 residues. Germline loops: CDR1 SGHVT, CDR2 SQSDAQ. V gave up 1 base and J gave up 2 bases, with 24 bases separating them. As DNA, the CDR3 is TGTGCCAGCAGCTTAGAAACGCCCTTGAGGGGACGGTGGACCTACGAGCAGTACTTC. Translated, it gives CASSLETPLRGRWTYEQYF.

This clone came up once. The rearrangement links TRBV4-1 to TRBJ1-3; TRBD1 matches at 8 bases. J gave up 0 bases and V 4 bases, and 11 bases lay outside the gene matches. This CDR3 is built from 18 residues. In germline, CDR1 is MGHRA, CDR2 YSYEKL. The CDR3 spells CASSPEGTGESSGNTIYF. Here the CDR3 DNA reads TGCGCCAGCAGCCCTGAGGGGACAGGAGAAAGCTCTGGAAACACCATATATTTT.

In its sample, this clone was seen once. The chain joins TRBV6-5 to TRBJ2-2; D is unclear. The germline V gene has CDR1 MNHEY and CDR2 SVGAGI. V gave up 2 bases and J gave up 6 bases, with 10 bases separating them. This CDR3 region has 14 residues. CDR3 sequence reads: CASSYPIPPGELFF. In nucleotides, the CDR3 is TGTGCCAGCAGTTACCCTATTCCGCCCGGGGAGCTGTTTTTT.

This clone was recorded only once. The chain uses TRBV18 and TRBJ1-2, with D perhaps matching TRBD1 (6 bases). The germline CDR1 and CDR2 sequences are KGHSH and LQKENI. Trimming removed 2 bases from V and 4 bases from J, with 14 bases in between. This CDR3 is 15 amino acids long. The CDR3 spells CASSPNGGPSYGYTF. The DNA for the CDR3 is TGTGCCAGCTCACCAAACGGGGGGCCGAGCTATGGCTACACCTTC. The whole variable domain, filled in from reference TRBV18 and TRBJ1-2, reads NAGVMQNPRHLVRRRGQEARLRCSPMKGHSHVYWYRQLPEEGLKFMVYLQKENIIDESGMPKERFSAEFPKEGPSILRIQQVVRGDSAAYFCASSPNGGPSYGYTFGSGTRLTVV.

The CDR3 DNA is TGTGCCAGCAGCGTATCGGGAGCGAGCGATGAGCAGTTCTTC. Its translation: CASSVSGASDEQFF. J is TRBJ2-1 and V is TRBV9; TRBD2 is a possible D gene (6 bases). The germline CDR1 and CDR2 sequences are SGDLS and YYNGEE. The CDR3 runs 14 residues. The V gene lost 1 base and the J gene lost 8 bases, with 13 bases spanning the gap.

The V gene is TRBV19, the J gene TRBJ1-5; D may be TRBD1 (5 bases). The germline CDR1 and CDR2 sequences are LNHDA and SQIVND (reference sequence). The CDR3 is 17 amino acids. V was shortened by 7 bases and J by 0 bases, with 19 bases between the two germline ends. DNA of the CDR3: TGTGCCAGTATGTCAGGGAGGTCCGGGTATAGCAATCAGCCCCAGCATTTT. Translation: CASMSGRSGYSNQPQHF.

The V gene is TRBV2, the J gene TRBJ2-5; weak D call: TRBD2 (6 bases). V lost 4 bases, J lost 1 base, and 13 bases lay in between. Germline V gene data show CDR1 as SNHLY and CDR2 as FYNNEI. The CDR3 consists of 15 residues. The CDR3 reads CASSVNRGSQETQYF. Here the CDR3 DNA reads TGTGCCAGCAGTGTGAACCGGGGGAGCCAAGAGACCCAGTACTTC.

The chain recombines TRBV15 with TRBJ2-1; no firm D call. Germline lookup yields CDR1 LNHNV and CDR2 YYDKDF (reference sequence). The V end was cut by 1 base, the J end by 0 bases, with 10 bases between. The CDR3 covers 16 residues. CDR3 amino acids: CATSRGAASSYNEQFF. The DNA for the CDR3 is TGTGCCACCAGCAGAGGCGCGGCGAGCTCCTACAATGAGCAGTTCTTC.

This chain uses TRBV6-5 with TRBJ2-5; 11 nucleotides match TRBD2. The trim removed 6 bases at V and 4 bases at J, leaving 4 bases unmatched. The CDR3 spans 14 residues. The germline V gene has CDR1 MNHEY and CDR2 SVGAGI. DNA for the CDR3: TGTGCCAGCAGACAGCTAGCGGGAGGAGAGACCCAGTACTTC. Translating gives CASRQLAGGETQYF.

This chain connects TRBV5-1 to TRBJ2-1; 7 bases agree with TRBD1. V shed 0 bases, J shed 4 bases, and the junction held 4 bases outside the gene matches. The CDR3 spans 15 residues. Germline V gene lookup returns CDR1 SGHRS and CDR2 YFSETQ. CDR3 residues: CASSLGQGAYNEQFF. CDR3 coding DNA: TGCGCCAGCAGCTTGGGACAGGGAGCGTACAATGAGCAGTTCTTC.

This sequence joins TRBV19 and TRBJ2-1, with TRBD2 matching over 11 bases. Trimming removed 5 bases from V and 4 bases from J; junction bases left unmatched: 1. The CDR3 length is 14 residues. Germline assignment: CDR1 LNHDA and CDR2 SQIVND (reference sequence). The CDR3 DNA reads as TGTGCCAGTAGTTGGACTAGCGGGTACAATGAGCAGTTCTTC. Translating it yields CASSWTSGYNEQFF.

As to this clone: A read error may produce the germline difference seen at one junction end. CDR3 loop: CASTGTSGEKF. As DNA, the CDR3 is TGTGCCAGTACAGGGACTAGCGGGGAGAAGTTT. V and J are TRBV19 and TRBJ2-3; 13 nucleotides agree with TRBD2. Germline V gene lookup returns CDR1 LNHDA and CDR2 SQIVND (reference sequence). This CDR3 has 11 residues.

The chain links TRBV5-1 to TRBJ2-1; 9 nucleotides align to TRBD2. Trimming removed 4 bases from V and 5 bases from J; junction bases left unmatched: 4. Per the germline V gene, CDR1 is SGHRS and CDR2 is YFSETQ. This CDR3 has 14 amino acids. CDR3 DNA sequence: TGCGCCAGCAGCCAAGGGACTAGCCACAATGAGCAGTTCTTC. Translated: CASSQGTSHNEQFF.

The rearrangement joins TRBV3-1 (or the pseudogene TRBV3-2) to TRBJ1-2, with D hard to call. The V gene's germline CDR1 is LGHDT and CDR2 YNNKEL (reference sequence). CDR3 length equals 13 residues. The ends were cut back, 0 bases at V and 2 bases at J, with 4 bases in the middle. CDR3 protein: CASSQDENYGYTF. CDR3 bases: TGTGCCAGCAGCCAAGACGAGAACTATGGCTACACCTTC.